This T cell receptor (beta chain) stems from a study of control samples from healthy donors and cancer patients. Produced via immunoSEQ multiplex PCR; TCRdb's table is partial and in-frame only. Of about 65,000 clones in the sample, less than 95% were seen once. Per the germline V gene, CDR1 is SGHTA and CDR2 is FQGNSA. The CDR3 length is 14 residues. Trimming shortened V by 3 bases and J by 2 bases, and 9 bases separated the two germline ends. Specimen: PBMCs. This chain joins TRBV7-2 and TRBJ2-3; unclear D gene. This clonotype was sampled from a woman in her forties or fifties with colorectal cancer. The CDR3 loop is CASSLTQSTDTQYF. CDR3 nucleotides: TGTGCCAGCAGCTTGACGCAGTCCACAGATACGCAGTATTTT.